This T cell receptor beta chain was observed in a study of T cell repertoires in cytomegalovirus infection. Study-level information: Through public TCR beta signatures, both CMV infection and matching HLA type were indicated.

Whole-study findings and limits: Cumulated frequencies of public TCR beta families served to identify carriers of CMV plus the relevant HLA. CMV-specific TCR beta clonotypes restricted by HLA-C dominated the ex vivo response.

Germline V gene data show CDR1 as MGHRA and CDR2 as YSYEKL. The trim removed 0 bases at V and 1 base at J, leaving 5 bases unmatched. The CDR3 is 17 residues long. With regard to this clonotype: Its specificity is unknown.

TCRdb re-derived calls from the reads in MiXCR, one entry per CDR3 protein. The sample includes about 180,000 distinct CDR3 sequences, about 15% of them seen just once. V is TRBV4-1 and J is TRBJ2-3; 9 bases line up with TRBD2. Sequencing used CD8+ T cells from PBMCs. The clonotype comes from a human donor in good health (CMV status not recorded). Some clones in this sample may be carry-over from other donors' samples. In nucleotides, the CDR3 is TGCGCCAGCAGCCAAGAATCTAGCGGGGAACGCACAGATACGCAGTATTTT. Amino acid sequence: CASSQESSGERTDTQYF.